Presented here are 30 T cell receptor beta chains from one specimen sequenced in a study of graft-versus-host responses after intestinal transplantation. Intraepithelial plus lamina propria lymphocytes were released by processing graft tissue. Sequenced by immunoSEQ multiplex PCR; TCRdb stores in-frame clones only, minus some. Among tens of thousands of clones listed, approximately 91% were seen once. The input for sequencing was ileum tissue, taken approximately 56 weeks after transplant. Receptor source: a human patient who received an intestinal transplant, so some T cells may come from the graft donor.

This rearrangement joins TRBV6-6 to TRBJ2-7; perhaps TRBD2 as D (6 bases). The V and J ends lost 5 bases and 3 bases respectively, with 14 bases between them. The germline gives CDR1 MNHNY, CDR2 SVGAGI (reference sequence). CDR3 length: 14 residues. The CDR3: CASSPTGVRYEQYF. The DNA for the CDR3 is TGTGCCAGCAGTCCTACGGGAGTCCGCTACGAGCAGTACTTC.

V is TRBV6-1 and J is TRBJ2-4; D uncertain. Trimming removed 5 bases at V and 10 bases at J, with 6 bases between. This CDR3 is built from 10 residues. Germline V gene data show CDR1 as MNHNS and CDR2 as SASEGT. The CDR3: CASSKKIQYF. CDR3 nucleotides: TGTGCCAGCAGTAAGAAAATTCAGTACTTC.

The chain links TRBV10-2 to TRBJ2-3; 7 bases are a match to TRBD1. Per the germline V gene, CDR1 is WSHSY and CDR2 is SAAADI. The CDR3 covers 13 residues. Unmatched junction bases numbered 5, after V lost 7 bases and J lost 4 bases. As DNA, the CDR3 is TGCGCCAGCAACTCCCAGGGGGCAGATACGCAGTATTTT. Translating it yields CASNSQGADTQYF.

The rearrangement links TRBV5-1 to TRBJ2-1; TRBD1 or TRBD2 may be the D gene (5 bases each). Germline V gives CDR1 SGHRS, CDR2 YFSETQ. The CDR3 has 18 amino acids. Deletions cut 2 bases from V and 3 bases from J, with 21 bases between. The CDR3 sequence: CASSFRDAGEILYNEQFF. Here the CDR3 DNA reads TGCGCCAGCAGCTTCCGGGACGCCGGAGAAATTCTCTACAATGAGCAGTTCTTC.

The chain joins TRBV2 to TRBJ2-1; 7 positions agree with TRBD1. The CDR3 is 18 amino acids. J was trimmed by 0 bases and V by 7 bases; bases with no gene match: 15. The germline gives CDR1 SNHLY, CDR2 FYNNEI. CDR3 residues: CASIRERQGPSSYNEQFF. The CDR3 coding sequence is TGTGCCAGCATAAGGGAGAGACAGGGACCAAGCTCCTACAATGAGCAGTTCTTC.

The rearrangement links TRBV9 to TRBJ1-5, with TRBD1 identical over 8 bases. This CDR3 comprises 14 residues. Germline V gene sequence: CDR1 SGDLS, CDR2 YYNGEE. J was trimmed by 3 bases and V by 4 bases; bases with no gene match: 3. In nucleotides, the CDR3 is TGTGCCAGCAGCACAGGGGGAGACAATCAGCCCCAGCATTTT. Translating gives CASSTGGDNQPQHF. The variable domain in full, with the rest retrieved from reference TRBV9 and TRBJ1-5, is DSGVTQTPKHLITATGQRVTLRCSPRSGDLSVYWYQQSLDQGLQFLIQYYNGEERAKGNILERFSAQQFPDLHSELNLSSLELGDSALYFCASSTGGDNQPQHFGDGTRLSIL.

This clone appeared a single time. V usage is TRBV4-3 and J usage is TRBJ2-7; perhaps TRBD2 as D (5 bases). Trimming pared 3 bases from V and 1 base from J, leaving 7 bases between. The CDR3 covers 13 residues. From germline, CDR1 is LGHNA and CDR2 YSLEER. This CDR3 reads CASSQRVSYEQYF. The CDR3 DNA sequence: TGCGCCAGCAGCCAGAGGGTATCCTACGAGCAGTACTTC.

V is TRBV27 and J is TRBJ2-2, with a weak D call TRBD2 (5 bases). Germline V lookup: CDR1 MNHEY, CDR2 SMNVEV (reference sequence). Between the trimmed V and J ends, which lost 2 bases and 2 bases, there was a span of 6 bases. The CDR3 has 14 amino acids. The CDR3 DNA reads as TGTGCCAGCAGTTTAGGGAGCAACACCGGGGAGCTGTTTTTT. Encoded protein: CASSLGSNTGELFF.

This clone is a singleton in its sample. The chain recombines TRBV19 with TRBJ2-7; no clear D gene. This CDR3 contains 16 residues. V lost 5 bases, J lost 4 bases, and 21 bases lay in between. The germline V gene encodes CDR1 LNHDA and CDR2 SQIVND (reference sequence). The chain's CDR3 is CASSPTRTPELYEQYF. For the CDR3, the DNA is TGTGCCAGTAGTCCGACCCGGACCCCTGAGCTATACGAGCAGTACTTC.

The rearrangement uses TRBV27 and TRBJ1-2; 7 nucleotides line up with TRBD1. Per the germline V gene, CDR1 is MNHEY and CDR2 is SMNVEV (reference sequence). The junction had 14 bases not matched to a gene; V was cut back by 9 bases and J by 7 bases. CDR3 size: 14 residues. The CDR3 DNA is TGTGCCAGTAGGGAGGGGGACAGACCTCTTGGCTACACCTTC. Encoded protein: CASREGDRPLGYTF.

The V call is TRBV7-9, the J call TRBJ2-1; no reliable D call. Trimming shortened V by 5 bases and J by 2 bases, and 16 bases separated the two germline ends. Per germline, CDR1 SEHNR and CDR2 FQNEAQ (reference sequence). The CDR3 is 16 amino acids. The CDR3 DNA is TGTGCCAGCAGCCGCCGACTTCCGCTGACCTACAATGAGCAGTTCTTC. Translation: CASSRRLPLTYNEQFF.

The gene calls are TRBV4-1 and TRBJ2-2; D is possibly TRBD2 (5 bases). Trimming took off 4 bases at V and 3 bases at J, with 15 bases between the two ends. The length of the CDR3 is 16 residues. Germline-derived CDR1 and CDR2 are MGHRA and YSYEKL. In DNA, the CDR3 is TGCGCCAGCAGCCTTCGGAGAGGGCAATACACCGGGGAGCTGTTTTTT. Translation: CASSLRRGQYTGELFF.

The rearrangement links TRBV6-6 to TRBJ2-2; 9 nucleotides match TRBD2. The V gene's germline CDR1 is MNHNY and CDR2 SVGAGI (reference sequence). This CDR3 contains 16 residues. J was trimmed by 4 bases and V by 5 bases; bases with no gene match: 8. CDR3 bases: TGTGCCAGCAGTAAGGGACTAGCCCGACCCACCGGGGAGCTGTTTTTT. Amino acid sequence: CASSKGLARPTGELFF.

V is TRBV10-2 and J is TRBJ2-5; 10 bases line up with TRBD1. The CDR3 is 15 residues long. V gave up 6 bases and J gave up 4 bases; unmatched junction bases: 8. Germline lookup yields CDR1 WSHSY and CDR2 SAAADI. CDR3 nucleotides: TGCGCCAGCAGCGGACAGGGGGTAGAGGGAGAGACCCAGTACTTC. Translation gives CASSGQGVEGETQYF.

This rearrangement joins TRBV29-1 to TRBJ1-1; D is unresolved. CDR1 SQVTM and CDR2 ANQGSEA come from the germline V gene. V was cut by 7 bases and J by 1 base, with 4 bases left in between. CDR3 size: 10 residues. CDR3 protein: CSGENTEAFF. CDR3 coding DNA: TGCAGCGGTGAGAACACTGAAGCTTTCTTT.

V is TRBV9 and J is TRBJ2-7; 9 nucleotides line up with TRBD2. Trimming removed 0 bases from V and 1 base from J; junction bases left unmatched: 2. Looked up from germline, CDR1 is SGDLS and CDR2 is YYNGEE. The CDR3 sequence is 15 residues long. CDR3 nucleotide sequence: TGTGCCAGCAGCGTAGGTAGCGGGGGATCCTACGAGCAGTACTTC. It yields the protein CASSVGSGGSYEQYF.

This chain connects TRBV4-1 to TRBJ2-3; D not resolved. This CDR3 comprises 16 residues. The ends were cut back, 0 bases at V and 6 bases at J, with 16 bases in the middle. Germline V gene sequence: CDR1 MGHRA, CDR2 YSYEKL. The DNA of the CDR3 is TGCGCCAGCAGCCAAGATCCGGGCCGGTGGGTTGATACGCAGTATTTT. It yields the protein CASSQDPGRWVDTQYF.

The chain joins TRBV4-2 to TRBJ2-5; perhaps TRBD2 as D (5 bases). This CDR3 contains 15 residues. CDR1 LGHNA and CDR2 YNFKEQ come from the germline V gene. The germline V and J ends were trimmed by 1 base and 2 bases, with 11 bases remaining between them. The CDR3 region is CASSQGERLQETQYF. CDR3 in DNA: TGTGCCAGCAGCCAAGGAGAGCGGCTACAAGAGACCCAGTACTTC.

This chain uses TRBV6-6 with TRBJ1-4, with D unclear. Germline-derived CDR1 and CDR2 are MNHNY and SVGAGI (reference sequence). This CDR3 comprises 15 residues. V lost 0 bases, J lost 12 bases, and 17 bases lay in between. CDR3 sequence reads: CASSYSIMSVKELFF. CDR3 DNA sequence: TGTGCCAGCAGTTACTCGATAATGTCCGTTAAGGAACTGTTTTTT.

The V gene is TRBV4-1, the J gene TRBJ2-7; no clear D gene. Germline lookup yields CDR1 MGHRA and CDR2 YSYEKL. The CDR3 extends over 13 amino acids. V lost 1 base and J 5 bases, leaving 9 bases between the germline ends. The chain's CDR3 is CASSQVSEHEQYF. The CDR3, as DNA: TGCGCCAGCAGCCAAGTCTCAGAGCACGAGCAGTACTTC.

This sequence joins TRBV5-1 and TRBJ2-5, with TRBD2 matching 10 bases. The CDR3 runs 14 residues. Germline CDR1 reads SGHRS; CDR2 reads YFSETQ. The V segment lost 5 bases and the J segment 5 bases; nucleotides outside the gene matches: 6. The CDR3 here is CASRGQAGGETQYF. For the CDR3, the DNA is TGCGCCAGCAGAGGCCAAGCGGGGGGGGAGACCCAGTACTTC.

CDR3 region: CASSTGGPNQPQHF. The CDR3 DNA follows: TGTGCCAGCAGTACCGGGGGCCCCAATCAGCCCCAGCATTTT. The V call is TRBV27, the J call TRBJ1-5; tentatively, D is TRBD1 (6 bases). The germline gives CDR1 MNHEY, CDR2 SMNVEV (reference sequence). The V end lost 5 bases, the J end lost 3 bases, and 11 bases lay between the germline ends. This CDR3 is 14 amino acids long.

The rearrangement links TRBV5-1 to TRBJ1-1; no firm D call. Trimming removed 1 base from V and 0 bases from J, with 10 bases in between. CDR3 size: 15 residues. CDR1 and CDR2 from the germline V gene are SGHRS and YFSETQ. The CDR3 loop reads CASSLFRSMNTEAFF. As DNA, the CDR3 is TGCGCCAGCAGCTTGTTCAGAAGCATGAACACTGAAGCTTTCTTT.

This chain connects TRBV5-4 to TRBJ1-2; D uncertain. The CDR3 sequence is 15 residues long. Trimming removed 4 bases at V and 0 bases at J, with 13 bases between. The germline gives CDR1 SGHNT, CDR2 YYREEE (reference sequence). This CDR3 is CASSAGRGANYGYTF. In nucleotides, the CDR3 is TGTGCCAGCAGCGCGGGGAGAGGAGCTAACTATGGCTACACCTTC.

The V gene is TRBV6-6, the J gene TRBJ2-1; no reliable D call. The length of the CDR3 is 11 residues. Germline values: CDR1 MNHNY, CDR2 SVGAGI (reference sequence). Trimming stripped 4 bases from V and 8 bases from J, with 6 bases between. The CDR3 loop is CASSLNDEQFF. The CDR3 DNA follows: TGTGCCAGCAGTTTGAACGATGAGCAGTTCTTC.

As for this clone: Other nucleotide sequences in the sample specify the same CDR3. The rearrangement links TRBV6-1 to TRBJ2-7, with D possibly TRBD1 on 6 matching bases. V was pared by 3 bases and J by 4 bases, with 10 bases between. Germline values: CDR1 MNHNS, CDR2 SASEGT. The CDR3 has 13 residues. In nucleotides, the CDR3 is TGTGCCAGCAGTGATGAACAGGGTTACGAGCAGTACTTC. Translated: CASSDEQGYEQYF.

The chain carries TRBV6-1 and TRBJ1-2, with D unresolved. Germline V lookup: CDR1 MNHNS, CDR2 SASEGT. The CDR3 spans 15 residues. Between the trimmed V and J ends, which lost 8 bases and 1 base, there was a span of 17 bases. The CDR3 here is CASGKSLLNNYGYTF. CDR3 in DNA: TGTGCCAGCGGGAAGTCCTTATTAAATAACTATGGCTACACCTTC.

The V gene is TRBV13, the J gene TRBJ1-2; unclear D gene. Germline V gene data show CDR1 as PRHDT and CDR2 as FYEKMQ (reference sequence). The CDR3 is made up of 16 amino acids. V lost 1 base to trimming and J lost 0 bases, with 12 bases between them. This CDR3 reads CASSLEAQQANYGYTF. The CDR3 DNA reads TGTGCCAGCAGCTTAGAGGCCCAGCAAGCTAACTATGGCTACACCTTC. Combining the CDR3 with reference TRBV13 and TRBJ1-2 gives the whole variable domain AAGVIQSPRHLIKEKRETATLKCYPIPRHDTVYWYQQGPGQDPQFLISFYEKMQSDKGSIPDRFSAQQFSDYHSELNMSSLELGDSALYFCASSLEAQQANYGYTFGSGTRLTVV.

In this sample, this clone turned up a few times. This rearrangement joins TRBV14 to TRBJ2-7; weak D call: TRBD2 (5 bases). This CDR3 spans 16 amino acids. Trimming took off 1 base at V and 3 bases at J, with 16 bases between the two ends. Germline assignment: CDR1 SGHDN and CDR2 FVKESK. DNA of the CDR3: TGTGCCAGCAGCCAAGCCCCCCCGGGGTGGGACTACGAGCAGTACTTC. This translates into CASSQAPPGWDYEQYF.

This rearrangement joins TRBV4-1 to TRBJ2-5; D is perhaps TRBD2 (6 bases). The V gene's germline CDR1 is MGHRA and CDR2 YSYEKL. The CDR3 covers 15 residues. V was pared by 1 base and J by 3 bases, with 12 bases between. The CDR3 sequence: CASSQVRGFEETQYF. In DNA, the CDR3 is TGCGCCAGCAGCCAAGTCCGGGGGTTCGAAGAGACCCAGTACTTC.